This T cell receptor (beta chain) was recorded in a study of T cell repertoires in cytomegalovirus infection. TCRdb re-derived calls from the reads in MiXCR, one entry per CDR3 protein. The profile shows 200,000 to 300,000 distinct CDR3 sequences, roughly 9.1% of them singletons. The V gene's germline CDR1 is SGHDT and CDR2 YYEEEE. This CDR3 comprises 14 residues. The V and J ends lost 4 bases and 4 bases respectively, with 11 bases between them. What was sequenced was PBMCs. The rearrangement uses TRBV5-6 and TRBJ2-2; D uncertain. The TCR comes from a human donor in good health (CMV status not recorded). Some clones in this sample may be carry-over from other donors' samples. The DNA for the CDR3 is TGTGCCAGCAGCCTCCCCTGGAGCACCGGGGAGCTGTTTTTT. It yields the protein CASSLPWSTGELFF.